This TCR beta chain emerged from a study of identical twins. Broader study findings: Alpha sequences that were out-of-frame and twin-shared showed an excess of low generation probability. Researchers reported weaker excess twin sharing in beta out-of-frame sequences.

This clonotype occurred many times. No antigen is known for it. cDNA carried unique molecular identifiers, and a universal primer site was added by template switching. Using its own MiXCR run on the 5' RACE reads, TCRdb lists one record per CDR3 protein. The sample includes fewer than 350,000 distinct CDR3 sequences, less than 9% seen only once; the top ten take approximately 2.1%. Donors uniformly comprised healthy Caucasians. In germline, CDR1 is ENHRY, CDR2 SYGVKD. With 4 bases removed from V and 1 base from J, the gap between germline ends came to 14 bases. The CDR3 sequence is 15 residues long. The data were also submitted as part of a second study, on yellow fever vaccine responses in identical twins.

The chain joins TRBV10-3 to TRBJ2-7; the D gene is possibly TRBD1 (6 bases). The clonotype was recovered from a young woman in good health. Sequencing was carried out using memory (CD45RO+) T cells sorted from blood. CDR3 in amino acids: CAISGSGDGSYEQYF. The CDR3 nucleotides are TGTGCCATCAGTGGTTCAGGGGATGGTTCCTACGAGCAGTACTTC.